The sequence of this T cell receptor (beta chain) was determined in a study of vaccination and CD4 T cells after COVID-19. As for the study in general: Post-vaccine sample collection happened at a median of 72 days after dose two, ranging 14 to 241.

The treatment was: roughly 10-day PBMC culture with coronavirus spike peptide pools or control peptides (ViraFEST assay). Sequenced with the Oncomine TCR Beta short-read assay was DNA taken from cultured CD4+ T cells. TCRdb passed the PCR reads through MiXCR, listing each CDR3 protein once. Found here are roughly 16,000 distinct CDR3 sequences, roughly 52% of them singletons; the top ten hold 12%. Points on this clonotype: Its matching antigen is unknown.

V gave up 7 bases and J gave up 6 bases, with 12 bases separating them. The CDR3 spans 11 residues. Germline assignment: CDR1 SQVTM and CDR2 ANQGSEA. Sequencing was done on a sample of CD4+ T cells from blood, cultured in vitro. The rearrangement joins TRBV29-1 to TRBJ1-1; possible D gene TRBD1, 6 bases. The TCR sequence derives from a human donor who had recovered from COVID-19. CDR3 sequence reads: CSARDTSEAFF. CDR3 sequence (DNA): TGCAGCGCCAGGGACACCTCTGAAGCTTTCTTT.